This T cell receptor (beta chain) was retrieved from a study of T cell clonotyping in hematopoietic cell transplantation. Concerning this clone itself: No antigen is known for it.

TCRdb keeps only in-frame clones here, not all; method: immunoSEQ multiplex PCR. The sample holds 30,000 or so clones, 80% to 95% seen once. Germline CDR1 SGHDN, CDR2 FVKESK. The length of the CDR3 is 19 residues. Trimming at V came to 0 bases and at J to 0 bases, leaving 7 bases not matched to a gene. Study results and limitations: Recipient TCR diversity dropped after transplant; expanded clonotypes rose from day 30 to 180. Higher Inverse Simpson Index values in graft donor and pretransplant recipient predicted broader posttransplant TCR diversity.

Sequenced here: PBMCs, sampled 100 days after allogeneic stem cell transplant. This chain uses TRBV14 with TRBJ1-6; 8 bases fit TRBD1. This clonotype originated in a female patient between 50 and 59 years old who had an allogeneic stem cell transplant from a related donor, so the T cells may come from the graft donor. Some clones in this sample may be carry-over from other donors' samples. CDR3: CASSQDSRGPSSYNSPLHF. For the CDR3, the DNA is TGTGCCAGCAGCCAAGATTCCAGGGGGCCCTCCTCCTATAATTCACCCCTCCACTTT.